The rows below give T cell receptor beta chains drawn from one sample of a study of blood T cells in healthy people across ages. One entry per CDR3 protein results from TCRdb running MiXCR on the 5' RACE reads. The data hold around 320,000 distinct CDR3 sequences, with around 27% observed a single time. The sample taken for sequencing was blood. The receptors here all came from a woman in her 70s in good health. The CDR3 runs from the conserved cysteine through the conserved F or W. Each record gives: D gene, clone size, J gene, V gene, CDR3 protein, CDR3 DNA. The D gene is left open where the match is weak. Clone size appears in some rows only: once, few, many, or a class for an expanded clone.

d_gene: -
abundance: -
j_gene: TRBJ2-5
v_gene: TRBV10-3
CDR3aa: CATKASDGGETQYF
CDR3nt: TGTGCCACCAAGGCGTCCGACGGCGGGGAGACCCAGTACTTC

d_gene: -
abundance: few
j_gene: TRBJ2-1
v_gene: TRBV20-1
CDR3aa: CSAELIGSYNEQFF
CDR3nt: TGCAGTGCTGAACTTATCGGCTCCTACAATGAGCAGTTCTTC

d_gene: -
abundance: -
j_gene: TRBJ2-7
v_gene: TRBV29-1
CDR3aa: CSVEDPARYEQYF
CDR3nt: TGCAGCGTTGAAGATCCGGCCCGCTACGAGCAGTACTTC

d_gene: -
abundance: many
j_gene: TRBJ2-7
v_gene: TRBV6-6
CDR3aa: CASSYQAGNEQYF
CDR3nt: TGTGCCAGCAGTTATCAAGCGGGCAACGAGCAGTACTTC

d_gene: -
abundance: -
j_gene: TRBJ1-4
v_gene: TRBV12-3/TRBV12-4
CDR3aa: CASSLRTATNEELFF
CDR3nt: TGTGCCAGCAGTCTAAGGACAGCAACTAATGAAGAACTGTTTTTT

d_gene: TRBD2
abundance: -
j_gene: TRBJ2-5
v_gene: TRBV5-1
CDR3aa: CASSDGTSGIKTQYF
CDR3nt: TGCGCCAGCAGCGACGGGACTAGCGGGATTAAGACCCAGTACTTC

d_gene: TRBD1
abundance: few
j_gene: TRBJ2-3
v_gene: TRBV5-1
CDR3aa: CASSRGDRDSTDTQYF
CDR3nt: TGCGCCAGCAGTAGAGGGGACAGGGATAGCACAGATACGCAGTATTTT

d_gene: TRBD2
abundance: few
j_gene: TRBJ2-2
v_gene: TRBV11-2
CDR3aa: CASALSGANTGELFF
CDR3nt: TGTGCCAGCGCCCTTAGCGGGGCGAACACCGGGGAGCTGTTTTTT

d_gene: -
abundance: many
j_gene: TRBJ2-2
v_gene: TRBV20-1
CDR3aa: CSAATGTSSRGTGELFF
CDR3nt: TGCAGTGCTGCAACCGGGACTTCCTCAAGGGGCACCGGGGAGCTGTTTTTT

d_gene: -
abundance: few
j_gene: TRBJ2-3
v_gene: TRBV7-9
CDR3aa: CASSRDDRTDTQYF
CDR3nt: TGTGCCAGCAGCCGGGATGACCGCACAGATACGCAGTATTTT

d_gene: TRBD2
abundance: few
j_gene: TRBJ2-1
v_gene: TRBV7-3
CDR3aa: CASSLSGTTDNEQFF
CDR3nt: TGTGCCAGCAGCTTAAGCGGGACTACGGACAATGAGCAGTTCTTC

d_gene: -
abundance: once
j_gene: TRBJ2-3
v_gene: TRBV18
CDR3aa: CASSPGGGITQYF
CDR3nt: TGTGCCAGCTCACCAGGAGGCGGTATCACGCAGTATTTT

d_gene: -
abundance: many
j_gene: TRBJ2-1
v_gene: TRBV2
CDR3aa: CASSYPNEQFF
CDR3nt: TGTGCCAGCAGTTACCCCAATGAGCAGTTCTTC